Listed below are T cell receptor beta chains from one sample, sequenced in a study of T cell therapy after organ transplantation. Measured with immunoSEQ multiplex PCR; TCRdb has only the in-frame clones, and not every one. Among 3,000 to 4,000 clones listed, 65% to 70% were seen once. For these receptors, no antigen is known. The sequences come from CD8+ T cells from blood, collected after autologous CMV-specific T cell therapy. The source of these receptors is a human patient who had received a solid organ transplant and had CMV disease. Some of these T cells may belong to the graft donor. Each CDR3 is given with its conserved first and last residue. D genes are given only for firm matches. For some rows the clone size is stated as once, few or many, or as a class when expanded; others skip it.

DNA: TGTGCCAGCAGCTTTCCCCCAGCCGAGCAGTACTTC; CDR3: CASSFPPAEQYF; D: NA; J: TRBJ2-7; V: TRBV7-9; size: NA
DNA: TGTGCCAGCAGCTTCTGGACTAGCGGGAGTGTTGAGACCCAGTACTTC; CDR3: CASSFWTSGSVETQYF; D: TRBD2; J: TRBJ2-5; V: TRBV7-2; size: NA
DNA: TGTGCCAGCAGCTTATGGACAGGGGTGGATGAAAAACTGTTTTTT; CDR3: CASSLWTGVDEKLFF; D: TRBD1; J: TRBJ1-4; V: TRBV5-5; size: NA
DNA: TGCGCCAGCAGCCAAGCCCCGGGAGCCGGGGAGCTGTTTTTT; CDR3: CASSQAPGAGELFF; D: NA; J: TRBJ2-2; V: TRBV4-1; size: once
DNA: TGTGCCAGCAGTGACGCAGGGGGCGTCGATTCACCCCTCCACTTT; CDR3: CASSDAGGVDSPLHF; D: TRBD1; J: TRBJ1-6; V: TRBV2; size: NA
DNA: TGCAGCGGACAGCAAGAGACCCAGTACTTC; CDR3: CSGQQETQYF; D: NA; J: TRBJ2-5; V: TRBV29-1; size: NA
DNA: TGTGCCAGCAGCCCGCCGGGGGGGATCACAGATACGCAGTATTTT; CDR3: CASSPPGGITDTQYF; D: TRBD2; J: TRBJ2-3; V: TRBV9; size: NA
DNA: TGTGCCAGCAGCTTAGCGGGTAGGAGCAGCTCCTACGAGCAGTACTTC; CDR3: CASSLAGRSSSYEQYF; D: NA; J: TRBJ2-7; V: TRBV7-8; size: NA
DNA: TGTGCCTGGAGTGGCCCCCGGGGCATGGGGGACCCGAGCTCCTACGAGCAGTACTTC; CDR3: CAWSGPRGMGDPSSYEQYF; D: NA; J: TRBJ2-7; V: TRBV30; size: NA
DNA: TGTGCCAGTAGTATTGCTCAGAGCAATCAGCCCCAGCATTTT; CDR3: CASSIAQSNQPQHF; D: NA; J: TRBJ1-5; V: TRBV19; size: few
DNA: TGTGCCAGTAGTTCCCCCCAGGGGTTTGATGAGCAGTTCTTC; CDR3: CASSSPQGFDEQFF; D: NA; J: TRBJ2-1; V: TRBV19; size: NA